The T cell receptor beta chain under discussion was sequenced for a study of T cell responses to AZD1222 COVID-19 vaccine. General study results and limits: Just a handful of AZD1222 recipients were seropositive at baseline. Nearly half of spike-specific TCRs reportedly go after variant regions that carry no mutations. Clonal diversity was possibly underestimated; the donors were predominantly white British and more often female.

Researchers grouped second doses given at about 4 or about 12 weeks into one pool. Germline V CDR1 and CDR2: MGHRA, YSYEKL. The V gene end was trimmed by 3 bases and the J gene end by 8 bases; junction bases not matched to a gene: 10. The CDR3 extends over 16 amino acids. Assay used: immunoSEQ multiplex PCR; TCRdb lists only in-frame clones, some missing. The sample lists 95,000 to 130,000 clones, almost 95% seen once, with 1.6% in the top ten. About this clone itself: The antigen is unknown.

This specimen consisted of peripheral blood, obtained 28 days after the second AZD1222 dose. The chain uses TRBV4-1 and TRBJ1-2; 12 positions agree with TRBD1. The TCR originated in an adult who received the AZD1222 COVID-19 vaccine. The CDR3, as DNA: TGCGCCAGCAGCCAGTCCCCGGGACAGGGGGCGGGAGGCTACACCTTC. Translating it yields CASSQSPGQGAGGYTF.